The 21 T cell receptor beta chains reported below all come from one sample, sequenced in a study of blood T cell repertoires in COVID-19. Method: immunoSEQ multiplex PCR; TCRdb's copy keeps in-frame clones and lacks some. The table has about 190,000 clones, 84% seen once. Material for sequencing was peripheral blood. These receptors were obtained from a woman aged 70-85 years with active or convalescent COVID-19.

The count of this clone is one. The V call is TRBV5-1, the J call TRBJ1-2; perhaps TRBD1 as D (6 bases). Trimming shortened V by 5 bases and J by 6 bases, and 8 bases separated the two germline ends. Germline CDR1 is SGHRS and CDR2 is YFSETQ. There are 11 residues in the CDR3. CDR3 nucleotides: TGCGCCAGCAGTCCAGGGGATGGCTACACCTTC. Translating it yields CASSPGDGYTF.

The chain combines TRBV10-3 with TRBJ2-7, with 13 bases lining up with TRBD2. Germline CDR1 and CDR2: ENHRY and SYGVKD. CDR3 size: 17 residues. Trimming removed 3 bases from V and 2 bases from J; junction bases left unmatched: 7. CDR3 protein: CAISEEGLAGFTYEQYF. CDR3 coding DNA: TGTGCCATCAGTGAAGAGGGACTAGCGGGATTTACCTACGAGCAGTACTTC.

The chain couples TRBV2 to TRBJ1-1, with 9 nucleotides matching TRBD1. Trimming took 3 bases from V and 1 from J; bases not matched to a gene: 6. This CDR3 region has 16 residues. Looked up from germline, CDR1 is SNHLY and CDR2 is FYNNEI. CDR3 nucleotide sequence: TGTGCCAGCAGTGACGACAGGGGGGCGGCGAACACTGAAGCTTTCTTT. Translation gives CASSDDRGAANTEAFF.

This clone was seen a handful of times. The CDR3 DNA sequence: TGCGCCAGCAGCAGCTTATCCGGACTAGCGGGTAATGAGCAGTTCTTC. It is translated as CASSSLSGLAGNEQFF. The V and J genes are TRBV5-1 and TRBJ2-1; 11 bases match TRBD2. CDR1 is SGHRS, CDR2 YFSETQ, per germline. After removal of 4 bases from V and 7 bases from J, the junction contained 10 bases not matched to a gene. The CDR3 contains 16 residues.

V gene TRBV19 combines with J gene TRBJ1-1; D unresolved. V lost 10 bases and J 5 bases, leaving 23 bases between the germline ends. Per the germline V gene, CDR1 is LNHDA and CDR2 is SQIVND (reference sequence). CDR3 length: 15 amino acids. CDR3 sequence: CATSNAGAGRTEAFF. The CDR3, as DNA: TGTGCCACCTCGAATGCGGGAGCCGGTAGGACTGAAGCTTTCTTT.

This chain connects TRBV28 to TRBJ2-3, with unresolved D. The CDR3 runs 17 residues. The V end lost 5 bases, the J end lost 3 bases, and 21 bases lay between the germline ends. Germline assignment: CDR1 MDHEN and CDR2 SYDVKM. The CDR3 DNA follows: TGTGCCAGCAGTCGCCCGGGTGTGAGCAAGATTACAGATACGCAGTATTTT. Translation gives CASSRPGVSKITDTQYF.

The rearrangement links TRBV19 to TRBJ2-1; D is perhaps TRBD1 (5 bases). Trimming shortened V by 3 bases and J by 9 bases, and 15 bases separated the two germline ends. The CDR3 consists of 14 residues. From germline, CDR1 is LNHDA and CDR2 SQIVND (reference sequence). CDR3 amino acids: CASSMGLTGTEQFF. In nucleotides, the CDR3 is TGTGCCAGTAGTATGGGGCTGACCGGCACTGAGCAGTTCTTC.

The rearrangement joins TRBV5-1 to TRBJ2-2, with 9 bases fitting TRBD2. J lost 6 bases, V lost 0 bases, and 9 bases had no gene match. The CDR3 contains 17 residues. CDR1 is SGHRS, CDR2 YFSETQ, per germline. The CDR3 region is CASSLDFSGLAPGELFF. Written as DNA, the CDR3 is TGCGCCAGCAGCTTGGATTTTTCGGGACTAGCTCCCGGGGAGCTGTTTTTT.

The chain recombines TRBV3-1 (or the pseudogene TRBV3-2) with TRBJ2-7; the match to TRBD2 covers 9 bases. The CDR3 sequence is 16 residues long. With 4 bases clipped from V and 6 bases from J, the junction kept 13 bases outside the gene matches. Germline V gives CDR1 LGHDT, CDR2 YNNKEL (reference sequence). This chain's CDR3 is CASSPGVVAGVGEQYF. For the CDR3, the DNA is TGTGCCAGCAGCCCGGGGGTAGTAGCGGGAGTCGGCGAGCAGTACTTC.

The chain combines TRBV2 with TRBJ2-6, with 8 positions matching TRBD1. The CDR3 covers 18 residues. In germline, CDR1 is SNHLY, CDR2 FYNNEI. Trimming cost V 8 bases and J 2 bases; bases outside gene matches: 14. CDR3 residues: CASANYYQGAAGANVLTF. CDR3 DNA sequence: TGTGCCAGCGCAAACTACTACCAGGGGGCGGCTGGGGCCAACGTCCTGACTTTC.

V is TRBV4-1 and J is TRBJ2-7, with 7 nucleotides matching TRBD2. J lost 5 bases, V lost 3 bases, and 19 bases had no gene match. This CDR3 contains 18 residues. Germline values: CDR1 MGHRA, CDR2 YSYEKL. The CDR3 DNA is TGCGCCAGCAGCCAGCTCCATAGTCTGGGCGGGAGAGGGGACGAGCAGTACTTC. Translated: CASSQLHSLGGRGDEQYF.

The J gene is TRBJ2-1, the V gene TRBV7-2, with 13 nucleotides matching TRBD2. Germline CDR1 is SGHTA and CDR2 is FQGNSA. This CDR3 spans 16 amino acids. With 4 bases clipped from V and 5 bases from J, the junction kept 5 bases outside the gene matches. CDR3 in amino acids: CASSSRTSGSHNEQFF. The CDR3 DNA sequence: TGTGCCAGCAGCTCAAGGACTAGCGGGAGCCACAATGAGCAGTTCTTC.

The chain has TRBV9 and TRBJ2-5; 9 nucleotides line up with TRBD1. The ends lost 0 bases at V and 4 bases at J; junction bases unmatched: 7. Germline CDR1 and CDR2: SGDLS and YYNGEE. This CDR3 has 16 amino acids. The CDR3 DNA reads TGTGCCAGCAGCGTAGGTGGGACAGGGCTGAGAGAGACCCAGTACTTC. Translated: CASSVGGTGLRETQYF.

In this sample, this clone turned up a few times. In the same sample, other DNA sequences code for this CDR3. The chain combines TRBV5-1 with TRBJ2-1; 7 bases are shared with TRBD1. Trimming at V came to 0 bases and at J to 4 bases, leaving 7 bases not matched to a gene. This CDR3 has 16 residues. Germline V gene sequence: CDR1 SGHRS, CDR2 YFSETQ. This CDR3 is CASSLAGQPSYNEQFF. CDR3 DNA: TGCGCCAGCAGCTTGGCGGGACAGCCATCTTACAATGAGCAGTTCTTC.

This chain uses TRBV5-1 with TRBJ2-2; 10 bases map to TRBD1. The CDR3 consists of 15 residues. CDR1 is SGHRS, CDR2 YFSETQ, per germline. V trimming: 4 bases; J trimming: 4 bases; junction bases outside the gene matches: 4. The CDR3 bases are TGCGCCAGCAGCAGCCGGACAGGGGGCACCGGGGAGCTGTTTTTT. This gives the protein CASSSRTGGTGELFF.

The table lists this clone with many counts. The chain recombines TRBV5-1 with TRBJ1-2, with D perhaps TRBD1 (5 bases). The CDR3 is 14 amino acids. The V gene lost 3 bases and the J gene lost 5 bases, with 14 bases spanning the gap. Germline V gives CDR1 SGHRS, CDR2 YFSETQ. CDR3 DNA sequence: TGCGCCAGCAGCTCCGAGGACACCTCATATGGCTACACCTTC. Residues: CASSSEDTSYGYTF.

This clone was observed a handful of times. This chain uses TRBV6-5 with TRBJ1-2; 10 bases are shared with TRBD1. Trimming at V came to 5 bases and at J to 7 bases, leaving 7 bases not matched to a gene. CDR3 length: 14 amino acids. CDR1 is MNHEY and CDR2 is SVGAGI in the germline V gene. The CDR3 spells CASSPTGGASGYTF. In DNA form, the CDR3 reads TGTGCCAGCAGTCCGACAGGGGGCGCGAGTGGCTACACCTTC.

The rearrangement uses TRBV12-3 or TRBV12-4 and TRBJ2-1; D may be TRBD2 (6 bases). CDR3 length equals 13 residues. V lost 7 bases and J lost 3, with 10 bases in between. Here the CDR3 reads CASIGTHYNEQFF. The CDR3 DNA follows: TGTGCCAGCATCGGGACTCACTACAATGAGCAGTTCTTC.

This clone showed up just once. The DNA of the CDR3 is TGTGCCAGCTCTCTCCTGGGCGGGAGTTTCCGCGAGCAGTACTTC. Translating it yields CASSLLGGSFREQYF. This sequence joins TRBV27 and TRBJ2-7; 7 nucleotides agree with TRBD2. CDR3 length equals 15 residues. J gave up 6 bases and V 8 bases, and 16 bases lay outside the gene matches. Germline assignment: CDR1 MNHEY and CDR2 SMNVEV (reference sequence).

J is TRBJ2-1 and V is TRBV18; D perhaps matches TRBD2 (5 bases). The CDR3 runs 16 residues. Germline V gene lookup returns CDR1 KGHSH and CDR2 LQKENI. Trimming cost V 3 bases and J 2 bases, with 14 bases left between them. Here the CDR3 DNA reads TGTGCCAGCTCACCCCCAACTAGAGGTCCCTACAATGAGCAGTTCTTC. It specifies CASSPPTRGPYNEQFF.

The genes are TRBV3-1 (or the pseudogene TRBV3-2) and TRBJ2-5, with D possibly TRBD2 on 6 matching bases. Trimming shortened V by 2 bases and J by 5 bases, and 12 bases separated the two germline ends. CDR1 and CDR2 from the germline V gene are LGHDT and YNNKEL (reference sequence). The CDR3 extends over 14 amino acids. The CDR3 sequence is CASSQRREGETQYF. The CDR3 nucleotides read TGTGCCAGCAGCCAACGGCGGGAAGGTGAGACCCAGTACTTC.